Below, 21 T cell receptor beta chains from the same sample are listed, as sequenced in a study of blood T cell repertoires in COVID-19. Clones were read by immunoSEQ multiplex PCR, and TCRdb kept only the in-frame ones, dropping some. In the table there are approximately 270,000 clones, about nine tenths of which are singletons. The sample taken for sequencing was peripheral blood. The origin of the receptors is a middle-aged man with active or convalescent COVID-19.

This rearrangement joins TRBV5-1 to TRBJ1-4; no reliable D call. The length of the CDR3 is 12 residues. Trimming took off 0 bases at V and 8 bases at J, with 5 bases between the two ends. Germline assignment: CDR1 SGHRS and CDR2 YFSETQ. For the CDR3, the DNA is TGCGCCAGCAGCTTGGTTCCGGAAAAACTGTTTTTT. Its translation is CASSLVPEKLFF.

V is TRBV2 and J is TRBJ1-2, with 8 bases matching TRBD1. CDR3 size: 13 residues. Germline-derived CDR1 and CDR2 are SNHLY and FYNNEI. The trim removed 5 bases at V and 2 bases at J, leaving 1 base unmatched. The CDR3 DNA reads TGTGCCAGCAGTCGGACAGGGAACTATGGCTACACCTTC. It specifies CASSRTGNYGYTF.

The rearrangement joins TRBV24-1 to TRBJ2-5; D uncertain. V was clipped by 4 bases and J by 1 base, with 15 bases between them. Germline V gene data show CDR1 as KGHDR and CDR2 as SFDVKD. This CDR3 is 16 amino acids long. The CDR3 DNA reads TGTGCCACCAGTGACCCTACGACTCCCTCCCAAGAGACCCAGTACTTC. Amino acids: CATSDPTTPSQETQYF.

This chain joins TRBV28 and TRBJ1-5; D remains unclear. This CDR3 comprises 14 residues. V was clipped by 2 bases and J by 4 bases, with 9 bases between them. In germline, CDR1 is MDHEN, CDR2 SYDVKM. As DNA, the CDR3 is TGTGCCAGCAGTTTAATGCCAGGAAATCAGCCCCAGCATTTT. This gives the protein CASSLMPGNQPQHF. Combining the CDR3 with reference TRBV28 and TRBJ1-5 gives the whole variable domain DVKVTQSSRYLVKRTGEKVFLECVQDMDHENMFWYRQDPGLGLRLIYFSYDVKMKEKGDIPEGYSVSREKKERFSLILESASTNQTSMYLCASSLMPGNQPQHFGDGTRLSIL.

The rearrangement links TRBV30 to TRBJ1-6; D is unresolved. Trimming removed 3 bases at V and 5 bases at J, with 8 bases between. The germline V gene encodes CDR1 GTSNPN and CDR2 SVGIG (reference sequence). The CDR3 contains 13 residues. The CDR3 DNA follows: TGTGCCTGGAGCTCAAGCCATAATTCACCCCTCCACTTT. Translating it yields CAWSSSHNSPLHF.

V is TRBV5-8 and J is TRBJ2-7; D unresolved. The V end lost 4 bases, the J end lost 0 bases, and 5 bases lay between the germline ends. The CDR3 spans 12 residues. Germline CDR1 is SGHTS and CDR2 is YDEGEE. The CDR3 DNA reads TGTGCCAGCAGCCTAACCTCCTACGAGCAGTACTTC. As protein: CASSLTSYEQYF.

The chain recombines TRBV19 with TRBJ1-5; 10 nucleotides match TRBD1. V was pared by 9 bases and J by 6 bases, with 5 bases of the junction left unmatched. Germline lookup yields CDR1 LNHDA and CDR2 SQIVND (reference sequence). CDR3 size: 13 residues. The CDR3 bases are TGTGCCAGCCGGGACAGGGGAAGTCAGCCCCAGCATTTT. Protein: CASRDRGSQPQHF.

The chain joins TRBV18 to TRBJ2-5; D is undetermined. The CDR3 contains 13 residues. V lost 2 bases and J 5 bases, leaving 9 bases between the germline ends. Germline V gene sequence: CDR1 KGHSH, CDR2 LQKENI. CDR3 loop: CASSPYFGETQYF. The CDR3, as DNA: TGTGCCAGCTCACCATACTTCGGGGAGACCCAGTACTTC. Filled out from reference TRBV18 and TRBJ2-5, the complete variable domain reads NAGVMQNPRHLVRRRGQEARLRCSPMKGHSHVYWYRQLPEEGLKFMVYLQKENIIDESGMPKERFSAEFPKEGPSILRIQQVVRGDSAAYFCASSPYFGETQYFGPGTRLLVL.

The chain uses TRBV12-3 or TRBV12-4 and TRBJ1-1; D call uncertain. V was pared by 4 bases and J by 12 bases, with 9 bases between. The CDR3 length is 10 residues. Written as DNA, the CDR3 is TGTGCCAGCAGTTCCGGGAAACCTTTCTTT. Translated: CASSSGKPFF.

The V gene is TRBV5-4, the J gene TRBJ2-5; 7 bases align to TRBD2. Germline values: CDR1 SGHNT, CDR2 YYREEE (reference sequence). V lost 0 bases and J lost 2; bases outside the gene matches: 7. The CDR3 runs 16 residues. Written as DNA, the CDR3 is TGTGCCAGCAGCTTGGGCGGAGCTAGCGGACAAGAGACCCAGTACTTC. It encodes CASSLGGASGQETQYF.

Here the CDR3 DNA reads TGTGCCAGTAGTCCGGGACTAGCGGGGGGCCCGGTTTTGGAGACCGGGGAGCTGTTTTTT. This gives the protein CASSPGLAGGPVLETGELFF. The chain combines TRBV19 with TRBJ2-2, with 15 bases aligning to TRBD2. The CDR3 covers 20 residues. V lost 5 bases and J lost 5; bases outside the gene matches: 15. The germline gives CDR1 LNHDA, CDR2 SQIVND (reference sequence).

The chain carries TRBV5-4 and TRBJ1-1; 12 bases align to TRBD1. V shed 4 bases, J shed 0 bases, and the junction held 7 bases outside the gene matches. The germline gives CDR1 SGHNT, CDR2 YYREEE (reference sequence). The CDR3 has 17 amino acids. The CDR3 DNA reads TGTGCCAGCAGCGTCGCCGGGACAGGGGGCTTGAACACTGAAGCTTTCTTT. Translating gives CASSVAGTGGLNTEAFF.

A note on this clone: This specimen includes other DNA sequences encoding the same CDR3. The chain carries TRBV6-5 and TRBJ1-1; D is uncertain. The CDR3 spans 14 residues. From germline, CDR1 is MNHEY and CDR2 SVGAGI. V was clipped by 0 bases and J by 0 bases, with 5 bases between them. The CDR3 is CASSYSPVNTEAFF. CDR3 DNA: TGTGCCAGCAGTTACTCTCCGGTGAACACTGAAGCTTTCTTT.

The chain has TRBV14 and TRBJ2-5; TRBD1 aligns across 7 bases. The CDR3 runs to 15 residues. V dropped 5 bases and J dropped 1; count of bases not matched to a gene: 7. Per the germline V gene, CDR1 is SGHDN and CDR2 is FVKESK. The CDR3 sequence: CASSTRQGFQETQYF. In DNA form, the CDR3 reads TGTGCCAGCAGCACTCGACAGGGTTTCCAAGAGACCCAGTACTTC.

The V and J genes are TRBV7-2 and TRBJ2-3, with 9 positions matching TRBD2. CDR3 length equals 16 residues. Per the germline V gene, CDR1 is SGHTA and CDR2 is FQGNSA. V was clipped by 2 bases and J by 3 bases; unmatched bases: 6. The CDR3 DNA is TGTGCCAGCAGCTTACAAGCGGGGGGCCCGACAGATACGCAGTATTTT. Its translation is CASSLQAGGPTDTQYF.

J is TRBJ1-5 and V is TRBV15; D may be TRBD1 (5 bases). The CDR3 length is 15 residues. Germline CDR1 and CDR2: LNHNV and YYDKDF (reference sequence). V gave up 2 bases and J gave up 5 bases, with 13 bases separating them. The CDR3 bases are TGTGCCACCAGCAGAATTGGGGGGACCCATCAGCCCCAGCATTTT. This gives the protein CATSRIGGTHQPQHF.

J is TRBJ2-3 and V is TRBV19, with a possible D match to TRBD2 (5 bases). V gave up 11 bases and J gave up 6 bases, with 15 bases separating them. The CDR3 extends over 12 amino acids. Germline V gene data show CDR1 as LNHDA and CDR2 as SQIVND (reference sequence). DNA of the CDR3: TGTGCCTCGTCGCCTAGCTGGGATACGCAGTATTTT. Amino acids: CASSPSWDTQYF.

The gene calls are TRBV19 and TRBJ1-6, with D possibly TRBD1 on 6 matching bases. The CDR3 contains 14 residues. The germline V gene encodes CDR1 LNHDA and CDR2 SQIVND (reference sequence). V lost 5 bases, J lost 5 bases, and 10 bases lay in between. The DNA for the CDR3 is TGTGCCAGTAGTCGAGGGGGAAATAATTCACCCCTCCACTTT. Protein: CASSRGGNNSPLHF.

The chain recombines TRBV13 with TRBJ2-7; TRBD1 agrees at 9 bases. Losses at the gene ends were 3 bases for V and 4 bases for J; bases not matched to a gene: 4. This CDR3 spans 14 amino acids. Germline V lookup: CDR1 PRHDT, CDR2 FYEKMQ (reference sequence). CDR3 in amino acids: CASSFTGGIYEQYF. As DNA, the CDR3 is TGTGCCAGCAGCTTTACAGGGGGCATTTACGAGCAGTACTTC.

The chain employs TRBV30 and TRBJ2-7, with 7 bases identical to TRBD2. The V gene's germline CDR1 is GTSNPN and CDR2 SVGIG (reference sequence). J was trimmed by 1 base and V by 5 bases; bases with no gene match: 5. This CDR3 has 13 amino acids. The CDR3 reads CAWEAGVSYEQYF. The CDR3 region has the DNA TGTGCCTGGGAGGCGGGGGTATCCTACGAGCAGTACTTC.

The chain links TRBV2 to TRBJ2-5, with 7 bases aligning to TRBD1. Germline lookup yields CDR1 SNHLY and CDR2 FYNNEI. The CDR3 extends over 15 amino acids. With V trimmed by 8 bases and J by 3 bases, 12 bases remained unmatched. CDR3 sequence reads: CASAPTPGQKETQYF. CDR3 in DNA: TGTGCCAGCGCTCCCACCCCGGGACAGAAAGAGACCCAGTACTTC.